This is a list of T cell receptor beta chains from one sample in a study of cytomegalovirus exposure and HLA in healthy donors. Data came from immunoSEQ multiplex PCR; TCRdb stores just in-frame clones and leaves some out. The table records fewer than 75,000 clones, roughly 95% of them present only once. Sequencing was done on a sample of PBMCs. The origin of the receptors is a man aged 18 to 29 in good health and CMV-seronegative. CDR3s include the opening cysteine and the closing phenylalanine or tryptophan. The D gene is left open where the match is weak. For some rows the clone size is stated as once, few or many, or as a class when expanded; others skip it.

TRBD1	TRBJ1-1	-	13	TRBV9	CASGDSMNTEAFF	TGTGCCAGCGGGGACAGCATGAACACTGAAGCTTTCTTT
TRBD1	TRBJ2-7	once	15	TRBV28	CASSSATGLSYEQYF	TGTGCCAGCAGTTCGGCGACAGGGCTCTCCTACGAGCAGTACTTC
-	TRBJ2-3	-	17	TRBV11-2	CASSLDPSLRFADTQYF	TGTGCCAGCAGCCTGGACCCTAGCCTGAGGTTTGCAGATACGCAGTATTTT
-	TRBJ1-5	-	13	TRBV2	CASKDYSNQPQHF	TGTGCCAGCAAAGACTATAGCAATCAGCCCCAGCATTTT
-	TRBJ2-7	-	13	TRBV6-5	CASTRGSNYEQYF	TGTGCCAGCACAAGGGGATCGAACTACGAGCAGTACTTC
-	TRBJ1-5	-	15	TRBV7-2	CASSFSDNGNQPQHF	TGTGCCAGCAGCTTTTCGGACAATGGCAATCAGCCCCAGCATTTT
-	TRBJ2-7	-	13	TRBV30	CAWTRYLGSEQYF	TGTGCCTGGACCCGTTATTTGGGGAGCGAGCAGTACTTC
-	TRBJ1-5	-	16	TRBV9	CASSVGVGPEGQPQHF	TGTGCCAGCAGCGTCGGTGTGGGTCCGGAGGGGCAGCCCCAGCATTTT
-	TRBJ1-2	once	13	TRBV29-1	CSVEDQKGMGYTF	TGCAGCGTTGAAGATCAAAAGGGGATGGGCTACACCTTC
TRBD2	TRBJ2-3	-	15	TRBV29-1	CSVRRAGVSTDTQYF	TGCAGCGTTAGAAGAGCGGGGGTTAGCACAGATACGCAGTATTTT
-	TRBJ1-3	once	15	TRBV6-1	CASSRGTGLGNTIYF	TGTGCCAGCAGCAGGGGTACAGGTTTGGGAAACACCATATATTTT
-	TRBJ1-4	once	15	TRBV21-1	CASSKFPGQSEKLFF	TGTGCCAGCAGCAAATTCCCGGGACAGAGTGAAAAACTGTTTTTT
TRBD2	TRBJ2-1	-	17	TRBV11-2	CASSLLHGERGTNEQFF	TGTGCCAGCAGCTTACTCCATGGGGAGCGGGGAACCAATGAGCAGTTCTTC
TRBD1	TRBJ1-1	once	13	TRBV18	CASSPTDRGQAFF	TGTGCCAGCTCACCCACGGACAGGGGGCAAGCTTTCTTT
-	TRBJ2-1	-	14	TRBV7-3	CASSVDSSLNEQFF	TGTGCCAGCAGCGTCGACAGCTCCCTCAATGAGCAGTTCTTC
TRBD2	TRBJ2-5	-	16	TRBV27	CASSLLTSGGAETQYF	TGTGCCAGCAGTCTCCTGACTAGCGGGGGGGCTGAGACCCAGTACTTC